This T cell receptor (beta chain) originates from a study of CD8 T cells in Susac syndrome. The CDR3 is 15 residues long. Germline loops: CDR1 KGHSH, CDR2 LQKENI. Trimming took 1 base from V and 6 from J, leaving 15 bases between them. After extraction with the RNeasy kit, roughly 0.45 to 1 ug of the RNA was reverse transcribed using random hexamers. TCRdb analysed the immunoSEQ multiplex PCR reads with MiXCR anew, one entry per CDR3 protein. The repertoire holds roughly 120,000 distinct CDR3 sequences, with around 94% as singletons. This chain joins TRBV18 and TRBJ1-1; perhaps TRBD1 as D (5 bases). This TCR came from a human donor in good health. The specimen was CD4+ T cells from PBMCs. The CDR3: CASSPLGGETAEAFF. The CDR3 region has the DNA TGTGCCAGCTCACCACTGGGGGGTGAAACGGCTGAAGCTTTCTTT. Combining the CDR3 with reference TRBV18 and TRBJ1-1 gives the whole variable domain NAGVMQNPRHLVRRRGQEARLRCSPMKGHSHVYWYRQLPEEGLKFMVYLQKENIIDESGMPKERFSAEFPKEGPSILRIQQVVRGDSAAYFCASSPLGGETAEAFFGQGTRLTVV.